Below, one T cell receptor beta chain is given with its context. The data derive from a study of blood T cell repertoires in COVID-19. Original data processing: Amplification of reference gene primers provided the estimated nucleated cell counts. Method: immunoSEQ multiplex PCR; TCRdb's copy keeps in-frame clones and lacks some. V and J calls and clone size are as listed in that table; D and trimming were resolved from the DNA. The top ten hold approximately 1.4% of the sample, which has 250,000 or so clones, about 91% seen once. CDR3 length equals 14 residues. Germline V gives CDR1 SGHRS, CDR2 YFSETQ. The ends were cut back, 0 bases at V and 2 bases at J, with 7 bases in the middle.

The chain is built from TRBV5-1 and TRBJ2-3, with D maybe TRBD1 (5 bases). Material: peripheral blood. This TCR derives from a man older than 75 with acute or convalescent COVID-19. CDR3 bases: TGCGCCAGCAGCTTGGGACAGCTCACAGATACGCAGTATTTT. This translates into CASSLGQLTDTQYF. The whole variable domain, filled in from reference TRBV5-1 and TRBJ2-3, reads KAGVTQTPRYLIKTRGQQVTLSCSPISGHRSVSWYQQTPGQGLQFLFEYFSETQRNKGNFPGRFSGRQFSNSRSEMNVSTLELGDSALYLCASSLGQLTDTQYFGPGTRLTVL.